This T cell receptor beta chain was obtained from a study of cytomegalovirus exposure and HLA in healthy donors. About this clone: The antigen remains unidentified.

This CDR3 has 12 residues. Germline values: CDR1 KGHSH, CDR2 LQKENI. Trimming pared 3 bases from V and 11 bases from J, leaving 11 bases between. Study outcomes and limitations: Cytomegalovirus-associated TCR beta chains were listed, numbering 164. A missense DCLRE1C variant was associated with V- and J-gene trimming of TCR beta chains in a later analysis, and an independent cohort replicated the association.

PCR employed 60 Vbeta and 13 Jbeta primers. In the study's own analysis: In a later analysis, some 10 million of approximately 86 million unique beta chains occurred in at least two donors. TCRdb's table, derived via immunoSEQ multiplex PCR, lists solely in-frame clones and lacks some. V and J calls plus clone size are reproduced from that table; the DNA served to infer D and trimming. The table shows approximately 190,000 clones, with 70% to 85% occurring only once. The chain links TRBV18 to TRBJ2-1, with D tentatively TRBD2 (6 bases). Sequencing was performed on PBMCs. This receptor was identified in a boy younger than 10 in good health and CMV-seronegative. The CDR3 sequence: CASSPRRGQQFF. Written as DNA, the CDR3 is TGTGCCAGCTCACCGAGGCGGGGACAGCAGTTCTTC.